One sample yielded the 30 T cell receptor beta chains listed below, sequenced in a study of T cells in Graves' hyperthyroidism and ophthalmopathy. RNA transcripts provided the source from which TCR beta CDR3 regions were amplified. The TCR CDR3 was amplified in a first-round RT-PCR using the HTBI primer set. One entry per CDR3 protein results from TCRdb running MiXCR on the multiplex PCR reads. Of hundreds of thousands of distinct CDR3 sequences listed, about 43% are singletons. Source material: peripheral blood or thyroid tissue (not recorded which). These receptors were taken from a woman in her late teens or twenties with Graves' hyperthyroidism.

This chain connects TRBV10-1 to TRBJ1-3, with a tentative D call TRBD1 (5 bases). Trimming cost V 6 bases and J 2 bases, with 17 bases left between them. The CDR3 sequence is 16 residues long. The V gene's germline CDR1 is WNHNN and CDR2 SYGVQD (reference sequence). CDR3 sequence: CASSARGSSPGNTIYF. CDR3 in DNA: TGCGCCAGCAGCGCGCGGGGGTCCTCCCCTGGAAACACCATATATTTT.

This clonotype was found a few times. The rearrangement links TRBV7-8 to TRBJ1-4, with TRBD1 as a possible D gene (6 bases). The germline CDR1 and CDR2 sequences are SGHVS and FQNEAQ. V was pared by 4 bases and J by 7 bases, with 22 bases between. CDR3 size: 17 residues. The CDR3 loop is CASSSPLTGKGGEKLFF. The CDR3 nucleotides read TGTGCCAGCAGCTCGCCTCTTACAGGGAAGGGAGGTGAAAAACTGTTTTTT.

For this clonotype: Since a much larger clone is just one base distant, this may be a read error. J is TRBJ1-5 and V is TRBV10-3; D is unclear. CDR3 length equals 13 residues. CDR1 ENHRY and CDR2 SYGVKD come from the germline V gene. CDR3 in amino acids: CASSYVGNQPQHF. CDR3 nucleotide sequence: TGTGCCAGCAGTTACGTGGGCAATCAGCCCCAGCATTTT.

This chain links TRBV20-1 with TRBJ2-3, with 7 bases aligning to TRBD2. Trimming took 1 base from V and 4 from J; bases not matched to a gene: 5. Germline V CDR1 and CDR2: DFQATT, SNEGSKA (reference sequence). The CDR3 is 14 residues long. CDR3 DNA: TGCAGTGCTAGAGCGGGAGGTGGCCCAGATACGCAGTATTTT. It is translated as CSARAGGGPDTQYF.

The rearrangement joins TRBV12-3 or TRBV12-4 to TRBJ2-5; D possibly matches TRBD1 or TRBD2 (7 bases each). V lost 4 bases and J 5 bases, leaving 17 bases between the germline ends. CDR3 length: 15 amino acids. DNA for the CDR3: TGTGCCAGCAGTTCAAAGGGGGCGGGAGAGGAGACCCAGTACTTC. As protein: CASSSKGAGEETQYF.

The chain couples TRBV7-9 to TRBJ1-2; D is uncertain. V was clipped by 6 bases and J by 6 bases, with 14 bases between them. Germline V gene data show CDR1 as SEHNR and CDR2 as FQNEAQ (reference sequence). There are 13 residues in the CDR3. The CDR3 spells CASRLPGVDGYTF. The CDR3 coding sequence is TGTGCCAGCAGACTTCCCGGGGTAGATGGCTACACCTTC.

The chain combines TRBV2 with TRBJ2-7; D gene unclear. CDR1 is SNHLY, CDR2 FYNNEI, per germline. This CDR3 contains 16 residues. The ends were cut back, 3 bases at V and 1 base at J, with 16 bases in the middle. This CDR3 is CASSEGGQWESYEQYF. As DNA, the CDR3 is TGTGCCAGCAGTGAGGGTGGGCAGTGGGAATCCTACGAGCAGTACTTC.

V usage is TRBV20-1 and J usage is TRBJ2-7, with TRBD1 as a possible D gene (5 bases). Germline-derived CDR1 and CDR2 are DFQATT and SNEGSKA (reference sequence). The V end lost 6 bases, the J end lost 6 bases, and 15 bases lay between the germline ends. The CDR3 is 12 amino acids. The CDR3 DNA reads as TGCAGTGCCAGGATGGCAGGGCTCGAGCAGTACTTC. Protein product: CSARMAGLEQYF.

This clonotype was counted a few times. This chain connects TRBV2 to TRBJ1-5, with D unclear. Trimming took 1 base from V and 15 from J, leaving 10 bases between them. There are 11 residues in the CDR3. CDR1 is SNHLY and CDR2 is FYNNEI in the germline V gene. The CDR3 region is CASSEGTAWHF. DNA of the CDR3: TGTGCCAGCAGTGAAGGGACCGCATGGCATTTT.

The V gene is TRBV4-1, the J gene TRBJ1-5; D perhaps matches TRBD1 (5 bases). Germline CDR1 is MGHRA and CDR2 is YSYEKL. The CDR3 loop spans 14 amino acids. Trimming took 0 bases from V and 6 from J, leaving 9 bases between them. The CDR3 DNA follows: TGCGCCAGCAGCCAAGAATCGCAGGGTCAGCCCCAGCATTTT. Translation: CASSQESQGQPQHF.

This clonotype came up a few times. CDR3 in amino acids: CASSLGDNEQFF. The CDR3 DNA reads TGTGCCAGCAGCTTAGGGGACAATGAGCAGTTCTTC. The chain uses TRBV7-3 and TRBJ2-1, with D uncertain. The V gene lost 2 bases and the J gene lost 5 bases, with 4 bases spanning the gap. The germline gives CDR1 SGHTA, CDR2 FQGTGA. CDR3 length equals 12 residues.

The chain employs TRBV7-8 and TRBJ1-2; 7 positions agree with TRBD1. Germline values: CDR1 SGHVS, CDR2 FQNEAQ. Losses at the gene ends were 8 bases for V and 4 bases for J; bases not matched to a gene: 10. This CDR3 has 14 residues. CDR3 sequence (DNA): TGTGCCAGCGCCCTGAGGGACAGTCTCTATGGCTACACCTTC. This sequence encodes CASALRDSLYGYTF. Full variable domain (rest looked up from reference TRBV7-8 and TRBJ1-2): GAGVSQSPRYKVAKRGQDVALRCDPISGHVSLFWYQQALGQGPEFLTYFQNEAQLDKSGLPSDRFFAERPEGSVSTLKIQRTQQEDSAVYLCASALRDSLYGYTFGSGTRLTVV.

This clonotype was counted at least ten times. The chain is built from TRBV7-9 and TRBJ2-5; tentatively, D is TRBD1 (7 bases). CDR3 length equals 15 residues. CDR1 and CDR2 from the germline V gene are SEHNR and FQNEAQ (reference sequence). The V end lost 1 base, the J end lost 5 bases, and 14 bases lay between the germline ends. The CDR3 DNA reads as TGTGCCAGCAGCTTAGAGGAGGGGGCATATGAGACCCAGTACTTC. It yields the protein CASSLEEGAYETQYF.

The chain has TRBV25-1 and TRBJ1-2; 11 bases agree with TRBD1. Trimming at V came to 6 bases and at J to 7 bases, leaving 7 bases not matched to a gene. CDR1 is MGHDK, CDR2 SYGVNS, per germline. The CDR3 contains 14 residues. As DNA, the CDR3 is TGTGCCAGCAGGGAGGGGACAGGGGGTTTTGGCTACACCTTC. It codes for CASREGTGGFGYTF.

This clonotype was seen a few times. The chain carries TRBV10-3 and TRBJ1-4, with 7 bases aligning to TRBD1. The CDR3 has 18 residues. Germline CDR1 and CDR2: ENHRY and SYGVKD. The V and J ends lost 10 bases and 5 bases, in that order; junction bases with no gene match: 22. The CDR3 sequence: CATALTGETGERNEKLFF. The CDR3 DNA sequence: TGTGCCACTGCACTCACAGGGGAAACCGGAGAGAGAAATGAAAAACTGTTTTTT.

About this clonotype itself: The junction differs from germline at one of its ends, possibly a read error. CDR3 sequence: CASSLTASQETQNF. As DNA, the CDR3 is TGTGCCAGCAGCCTAACCGCGAGCCAAGAGACCCAGAACTTC. The gene calls are TRBV6-1 and TRBJ2-5; D remains ambiguous. Germline-derived CDR1 and CDR2 are MNHNS and SASEGT. The CDR3 length is 14 residues.

The V gene is TRBV24-1, the J gene TRBJ1-2, with a possible D match to TRBD1 (5 bases). V was trimmed by 12 bases and J by 8 bases, leaving 15 bases between them. The CDR3 runs 11 residues. Germline V gives CDR1 KGHDR, CDR2 SFDVKD. This CDR3 reads CAWGGTYGYTF. The CDR3, as DNA: TGTGCCTGGGGGGGGACTTACGGCTACACCTTC.

The V and J genes are TRBV7-9 and TRBJ1-2, with D tentatively TRBD1 (6 bases). Germline V gives CDR1 SEHNR, CDR2 FQNEAQ (reference sequence). The CDR3 loop spans 16 amino acids. Trimming took 6 bases from V and 0 from J, leaving 17 bases between them. The CDR3 here is CASSYGGRISNYGYTF. As DNA, the CDR3 is TGTGCCAGCAGTTATGGGGGCAGGATTTCTAACTATGGCTACACCTTC. The full variable domain, with the rest looked up from reference TRBV7-9 and TRBJ1-2, is DTGVSQNPRHKITKRGQNVTFRCDPISEHNRLYWYRQTLGQGPEFLTYFQNEAQLEKSRLLSDRFSAERPKGSFSTLEIQRTEQGDSAMYLCASSYGGRISNYGYTFGSGTRLTVV.

This clonotype was picked up many times. V gene TRBV10-3 combines with J gene TRBJ1-5; D remains ambiguous. The CDR3 has 13 residues. Trimming left V 4 bases short and J 4 bases short, with 8 bases between. Germline V gene data show CDR1 as ENHRY and CDR2 as SYGVKD. CDR3 DNA sequence: TGTGCCATCAGTGGCGCGGGAAATCAGCCCCAGCATTTT. It yields the protein CAISGAGNQPQHF.

With respect to this clonotype: A junction boundary mismatches the germline segment, possibly from a read error. CDR3 coding DNA: TGTGCCAGCAGTTACCTGGGACAGTCAAACACCATATATTTT. This translates into CASSYLGQSNTIYF. The chain uses TRBV10-3 and TRBJ1-3, with 7 bases fitting TRBD1. From germline, CDR1 is ENHRY and CDR2 SYGVKD. The CDR3 runs 14 residues.

Details on this clonotype: The junction departs from the called germline gene at one end, perhaps through a read error. The chain recombines TRBV4-1 with TRBJ1-2; D unresolved. CDR1 and CDR2 from the germline V gene are MGHRA and YSYEKL. This CDR3 has 12 residues. In nucleotides, the CDR3 is TGCGCCAGCAGCTTACCAGTCGGCATCCTGAGCTTC. Translation gives CASSLPVGILSF.

V is TRBV19 and J is TRBJ1-1; D call uncertain. Germline CDR1 LNHDA, CDR2 SQIVND (reference sequence). The V gene lost 8 bases and the J gene lost 0 bases, with 10 bases spanning the gap. The CDR3 has 13 amino acids. CDR3: CASAQMMNTEAFF. In DNA form, the CDR3 reads TGTGCCAGTGCCCAAATGATGAACACTGAAGCTTTCTTT.

This clonotype was recorded many times. J is TRBJ2-6 and V is TRBV20-1; TRBD2 might be the D (5 bases). From germline, CDR1 is DFQATT and CDR2 SNEGSKA (reference sequence). CDR3 size: 13 residues. The germline V and J ends were trimmed by 6 bases and 2 bases, with 8 bases remaining between them. The CDR3 region has the DNA TGCAGTGCACGAGGGACTGGGGCCAACGTCCTGACTTTC. Amino acid sequence: CSARGTGANVLTF.

Ten or more counts support this clonotype. The chain carries TRBV9 and TRBJ1-6; TRBD1 is a possible D gene (5 bases). V lost 5 bases and J lost 6, with 12 bases in between. This CDR3 has 14 residues. The germline gives CDR1 SGDLS, CDR2 YYNGEE. CDR3 coding DNA: TGTGCCAGCAGTGTCCGGGACGCTAATTCACCCCTCCACTTT. Amino acid sequence: CASSVRDANSPLHF.

Only a few counts were recorded for this clonotype. CDR3 sequence reads: CASTPGAGFNEQYF. CDR3 DNA: TGTGCCAGTACCCCAGGGGCCGGATTTAACGAGCAGTACTTC. This chain uses TRBV7-9 with TRBJ2-7; D possibly corresponds to TRBD1 (6 bases). The V end lost 9 bases, the J end lost 5 bases, and 20 bases lay between the germline ends. Germline CDR1 reads SEHNR; CDR2 reads FQNEAQ (reference sequence). The CDR3 extends over 14 amino acids.

This clonotype was counted a few times. The chain carries TRBV7-2 and TRBJ2-3; D ambiguous. This CDR3 spans 13 amino acids. Germline V gives CDR1 SGHTA, CDR2 FQGNSA. The V end was cut by 8 bases, the J end by 6 bases, with 15 bases between. The CDR3 spells CASGLAMGDTQYF. For the CDR3, the DNA is TGTGCCAGCGGTCTTGCTATGGGGGATACGCAGTATTTT.

This clonotype has just a few counts. The V and J genes are TRBV2 and TRBJ2-3; maybe TRBD1 (6 bases). Germline values: CDR1 SNHLY, CDR2 FYNNEI. This CDR3 is built from 13 residues. V shed 5 bases and J shed 3 bases, with 9 bases lying between them. The CDR3 coding sequence is TGTGCCAGCAGTCCTACAGGGACAGATACGCAGTATTTT. This translates into CASSPTGTDTQYF.

The V call is TRBV15, the J call TRBJ1-6; 9 positions agree with TRBD1. Looked up from germline, CDR1 is LNHNV and CDR2 is YYDKDF (reference sequence). The CDR3 runs 15 residues. V lost 0 bases and J lost 7; bases outside the gene matches: 1. The CDR3 nucleotides read TGTGCCACCAGCAGAGACGGGACAGGGAATTCACCCCTCCACTTT. Amino acid sequence: CATSRDGTGNSPLHF.

This clonotype was observed a few times. J is TRBJ1-5 and V is TRBV7-8; D is unclear. Germline loops: CDR1 SGHVS, CDR2 FQNEAQ. The CDR3 contains 13 residues. Between the trimmed V and J ends, which lost 1 base and 6 bases, there was a span of 7 bases. CDR3 protein: CASSLGSFQPQHF. The CDR3 nucleotides read TGTGCCAGCAGCTTAGGGAGTTTTCAGCCCCAGCATTTT.

This chain connects TRBV20-1 to TRBJ2-2; the D call may be TRBD1 or TRBD2 (5 bases each). The CDR3 sequence is 14 residues long. Trimming removed 7 bases at V and 1 base at J, with 13 bases between. Per the germline V gene, CDR1 is DFQATT and CDR2 is SNEGSKA (reference sequence). CDR3 region: CSVKPGRNTGELFF. DNA of the CDR3: TGCAGTGTTAAACCGGGACGGAACACCGGGGAGCTGTTTTTT.